Below are 8 T cell receptor beta chains sequenced from a single sample in a study of technical replicates of blood from a handful of donors (dated by TCRdb to the late 2010s). Library generation was performed with the immunoSEQ multiplex PCR assay. The table comes from immuneACCESS by way of TCRdb, which keeps in-frame sequences with V and J called. Part of the clones is missing from these tables; in studies checked, under half for an unresolved V gene and the rest for unknown reasons. The sample table lists 55,000 to 75,000 clones, about 95% of them with a count of one. Clones ranked in the top ten supply around 2.9% of the sample. The sequenced sample consisted of PBMCs. The receptors originated from a human donor in good health. Some clones in this sample may be carry-over from other donors' samples.

Notes on this clone: The junction does not match germline at one end; this may be a read error. The same CDR3 is also encoded by other DNA sequences in this sample. The chain is built from TRBV5-1 and TRBJ2-5; 7 nucleotides align to TRBD2. CDR1 and CDR2 from the germline V gene are SGHRS and YFSETQ. The CDR3 spans 14 residues. For the CDR3, the DNA is TGTGCCAGCCAACCCGGGAGGATTATGGAGACCCAGTACTTC. It translates to CASQPGRIMETQYF.

This clone showed up just a few times. V is TRBV7-2 and J is TRBJ2-5, with 15 bases aligning to TRBD2. The CDR3 sequence is 19 residues long. Germline-derived CDR1 and CDR2 are SGHTA and FQGNSA. The junction had 13 bases not matched to a gene; V was cut back by 3 bases and J by 5 bases. CDR3 bases: TGTGCCAGCAGCTTTTCCAGGACTAGCGGGAGGGCGTCCGGGGAGACCCAGTACTTC. Protein: CASSFSRTSGRASGETQYF.

The genes are TRBV15 and TRBJ2-5; no clear D. Germline values: CDR1 LNHNV, CDR2 YYDKDF (reference sequence). This CDR3 spans 13 amino acids. V gave up 0 bases and J gave up 4 bases, with 6 bases separating them. CDR3 DNA: TGTGCCACCAGCAGAGATTTGAGAGAGACCCAGTACTTC. Amino acid sequence: CATSRDLRETQYF.

The chain recombines TRBV6-6 with TRBJ1-1, with 8 bases identical to TRBD1. The V segment lost 6 bases and the J segment 4 bases; nucleotides outside the gene matches: 4. The CDR3 consists of 13 residues. The germline gives CDR1 MNHNY, CDR2 SVGAGI (reference sequence). CDR3 nucleotides: TGTGCCAGCAGCCACAGGGGGACCACTGAAGCTTTCTTT. The encoded protein is CASSHRGTTEAFF.

V usage is TRBV10-3 and J usage is TRBJ1-4; D not certain. The CDR3 runs to 12 residues. With 10 bases removed from V and 8 bases from J, the gap between germline ends came to 14 bases. CDR1 is ENHRY and CDR2 is SYGVKD in the germline V gene. The DNA of the CDR3 is TGTGCCACAAGTGCGGAGAAAGAAAAACTGTTTTTT. It translates to CATSAEKEKLFF.

The chain combines TRBV2 with TRBJ2-7; D possibly corresponds to TRBD2 (5 bases). There are 15 residues in the CDR3. V gave up 5 bases and J gave up 2 bases, with 16 bases separating them. Germline V gives CDR1 SNHLY, CDR2 FYNNEI. CDR3 coding DNA: TGTGCCAGCAGTACCGGACTTTTCTTCACCTACGAGCAGTACTTC. Residues: CASSTGLFFTYEQYF.

This chain joins TRBV5-3 and TRBJ1-5; 7 positions match TRBD1. TRBV5-3 is designated an ORF whose function remains uncertain. V lost 4 bases to trimming and J lost 1 base; unmatched junction nucleotides: 14. CDR3 length equals 18 residues. The CDR3 DNA follows: TGTGCCAGAAGCGTGGGAAGGGGGCGCCTGAAAAGCAATCAGCCCCAGCATTTT. The encoded protein is CARSVGRGRLKSNQPQHF.

The J gene is TRBJ2-1, the V gene TRBV7-8; D perhaps matches TRBD1 (5 bases). Trimming pared 5 bases from V and 9 bases from J, leaving 17 bases between. The CDR3 is 14 residues long. Germline V CDR1 and CDR2: SGHVS, FQNEAQ. CDR3 in amino acids: CASSPTYGASEQFF. As DNA, the CDR3 is TGTGCCAGCAGCCCGACGTATGGGGCCAGTGAGCAGTTCTTC.